This TCR beta chain was recovered during a study of STAT5B mutations in CD4+ large granular lymphocyte leukemia (dated by TCRdb to between 2021 and 2023). For context, the study as a whole: Among the healthy controls, the CDR3 'QG' motif was associated with a particular HLA allele. TCRbeta repertoires of CD4+ T-cell large granular lymphocyte leukemia patients were compared with those of healthy blood donors. Flow cytometry performed on FACSCanto II or FACSVerse showed that the purified fractions had more than 95% purity among lymphocytes. Study-wide conclusions, independent of this receptor: Main leukemic clonotypes were private to each patient, although approximately 25% of the main leukemic clonotypes were found at low frequency in the non-leukemic repertoires of other patients. Enrichment of TRBV06-family usage was observed among the top patient clones (8/27) relative to healthy controls (2/35). Data were not HLA-matched; higher clonality in CD4+ versus CD8+ T-LGLL could reflect the relatively small sample size. Compared with healthy CD4+ repertoires, CD4-sorted patient repertoires appeared more clonal, and this difference remained even after the putative leukemic clones were removed.

The immunoSEQ assay at survey resolution was applied to genomic DNA for sequencing of TCRbeta rearrangements. For the original study's pipeline: In the TCR sequencing data, the smallest productive clonotype frequency that could be detected was 2.59 x 10-5. Analyses included only productive TCRbeta rearrangements, meaning complete and in-frame sequences. Simpson clonality, calculated in the immunoSEQ Analyzer version 3.0, was used as the measure of sample clonality. Clones were categorized by frequency as very rare, small, medium, large (1-20%) or hyperexpanded (>20%). Generation probabilities were estimated with OLGA 1.2.3, V-gene circos plots were made with VDJtools, specificities were searched in VDJdb, and CDR3 motifs were identified with GLIPH. TCRdb took over this immuneACCESS table, retaining in-frame rearrangements with V and J assigned. Such tables are incomplete; in checked studies, under half of the missing clones stem from an unresolved V gene, and the remainder is unexplained. For V, J and clone size, that table is used; D and trimming come from the DNA. For this sample there are 20,000 to 25,000 clones; around three quarters appear just once. Of the sample, 0.4% to 0.45% is held by the ten largest clones.

This clone was seen only once. Its antigen is unknown. No per-base quality is available; no much larger clone lies one base away. Buffy coats from some 36 blood donors, supplied by the Finnish Red Cross blood service, were used as healthy controls. All TCR-sequenced material derived from peripheral blood: patient blood samples and healthy donor buffy coats. Ficoll-Hypaque gradient centrifugation was used to isolate peripheral blood mononuclear cells. For the healthy controls, CD4+ cells were obtained from buffy coats by magnetic purification. Genomic DNA was extracted with the Gentra Puregene Cell and Tissue kit and quantified on a Qubit 2.0 fluorometer. V is cut back by 4 bases and J by 8 bases, with 7 bases in the junction unmatched. Measured from the cysteine to the phenylalanine, the CDR3 is 15 residues long. CDR3 DNA only is kept here, 45 bases in frame from base 1. CDR1 SGHNT and CDR2 YENEEA were looked up in the germline V gene.

The receptor was derived from a human donor in good health. The sequencing input was CD4+ T cells from blood buffy coats. The chain couples TRBV11-3 to TRBJ2-7; the central 14 bases match TRBD2. The DNA sequence is as follows: TGTGCCAGCAGCTCCGGGACTAGCGGGAGCCATAAGCAGTACTTC. Its translation reads: CASSSGTSGSHKQYF.